The TCR beta chain under discussion was sequenced for a study of T cell repertoires in cytomegalovirus infection. A remark on this clonotype: Its matching antigen is unknown.

V gave up 6 bases and J gave up 0 bases; unmatched junction bases: 7. The CDR3 covers 16 residues. TCRdb independently ran MiXCR on the reads; one entry per CDR3 protein. Of 300,000 to 400,000 distinct CDR3 sequences in the sample, 25% to 35% were seen once. This specimen was cultured PBMCs, taken from culture after CMV antigen stimulation. The origin of this receptor is a human donor in good health (CMV status not recorded). Some clones in this sample may be carry-over from other donors' samples. J is TRBJ1-4 and V is TRBV12-3 or TRBV12-4; 7 nucleotides align to TRBD1. CDR3 nucleotide sequence: TGTGCCAGCAGGACTGACAGGGATGCAACTAATGAAAAACTGTTTTTT. As protein: CASRTDRDATNEKLFF.